This T cell receptor beta chain was identified in a study of OX40 agonist ivuxolimab in advanced cancers. Sequenced by immunoSEQ multiplex PCR; TCRdb stores in-frame clones only, minus some. This sample yields 35,000 to 45,000 clones, of which 70% to 90% are seen a single time; 2% to 3% belongs to the top ten. V lost 4 bases to trimming and J lost 4 bases; unmatched junction nucleotides: 8. There are 15 residues in the CDR3. Germline CDR1 and CDR2: SGHDT and YYEEEE. Sample: CD4+ or CD8+ T cells sorted from blood, taken in a trial of the OX40 agonist ivuxolimab. The clonotype originates from an adult with an advanced solid tumor such as melanoma, head and neck, liver or kidney cancer. The chain is built from TRBV5-6 and TRBJ1-2, with 9 bases matching TRBD1. The CDR3 here is CASSLTGGIGYGYTF. For the CDR3, the DNA is TGTGCCAGCAGCCTAACAGGGGGCATCGGCTATGGCTACACCTTC.